The TCR beta chain under discussion was sequenced for a study of beta chain features in type 1 diabetes. General study results and limits: The naive, central memory and Treg TCRB repertoires of patients appeared to be more similar to one another than those of healthy donors. All four CD4+ subsets from Type 1 diabetes patients carried moderately but significantly shorter TCRB CDR3s. The VDJ junctions of type 1 diabetes patients carried fewer insertions and more deletions.

V dropped 6 bases and J dropped 8; count of bases not matched to a gene: 9. Germline assignment: CDR1 MDHEN and CDR2 SYDVKM. This CDR3 is 14 amino acids long. This clone has a handful of counts. Its target is not known. The isolated RNA, all of it, was reverse transcribed, so expressed TCRB transcripts were what got sequenced. Measured with immunoSEQ multiplex PCR; TCRdb has only the in-frame clones, and not every one. The sample shows 150,000 to 200,000 clones, 7.8% of them seen only once. Sequencing was done on a sample of central memory CD4+ T cells from blood. The V call is TRBV28, the J call TRBJ1-4; TRBD1 agrees at 7 bases. This clonotype was sampled from a woman in her thirties or forties with type 1 diabetes. CDR3 in amino acids: CASSGRVQGEKLFF. The CDR3 DNA reads TGTGCCAGCAGCGGCAGGGTACAGGGGGAAAAACTGTTTTTT.